The sequence of this T cell receptor beta chain was determined in a study of early T cells in non-severe SARS-CoV-2 infection. TCRdb fed the 5' RACE reads into MiXCR, producing one record per CDR3 protein. This sample yields tens of thousands of distinct CDR3 sequences, of which about 15% are seen a single time; roughly 3.7% belongs to the top ten. There are 14 residues in the CDR3. Germline CDR1 and CDR2: SGHNT and YYREEE (reference sequence). J was trimmed by 2 bases and V by 4 bases; bases with no gene match: 3. The chain couples TRBV5-4 to TRBJ2-3, with 8 bases that match TRBD1. The receptor's source is an adult who was a healthcare worker with PCR-confirmed SARS-CoV-2 infection or an uninfected control (not recorded which). This specimen was whole blood, taken at baseline. The chain's CDR3 is CASSTGQDTDTQYF. In nucleotides, the CDR3 is TGTGCCAGCAGCACGGGACAGGACACAGATACGCAGTATTTT.